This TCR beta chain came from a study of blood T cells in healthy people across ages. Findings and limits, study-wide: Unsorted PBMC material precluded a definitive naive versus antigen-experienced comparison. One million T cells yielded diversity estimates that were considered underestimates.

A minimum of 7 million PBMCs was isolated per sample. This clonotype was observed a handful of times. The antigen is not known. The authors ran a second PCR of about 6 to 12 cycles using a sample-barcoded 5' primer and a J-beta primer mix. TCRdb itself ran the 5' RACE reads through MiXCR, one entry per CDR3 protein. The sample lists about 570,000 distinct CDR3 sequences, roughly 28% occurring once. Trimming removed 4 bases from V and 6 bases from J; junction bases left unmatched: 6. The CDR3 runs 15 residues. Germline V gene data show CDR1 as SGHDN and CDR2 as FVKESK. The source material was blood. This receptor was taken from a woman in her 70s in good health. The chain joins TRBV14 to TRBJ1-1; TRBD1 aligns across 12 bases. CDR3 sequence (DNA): TGTGCCAGCAGCCGAGGGACAGGGGGCTACCCTGAAGCTTTCTTT. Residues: CASSRGTGGYPEAFF. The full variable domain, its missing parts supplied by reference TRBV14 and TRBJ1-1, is EAGVTQFPSHSVIEKGQTVTLRCDPISGHDNLYWYRRVMGKEIKFLLHFVKESKQDESGMPNNRFLAERTGGTYSTLKVQPAELEDSGVYFCASSRGTGGYPEAFFGQGTRLTVV.